One sample yielded the 2 T cell receptor beta chains listed below, sequenced in a study of blood T cell repertoires in COVID-19. This table comes from immunoSEQ multiplex PCR, and its TCRdb copy is limited to in-frame clones, with some not included. The table shows 10,000 to 15,000 clones, with approximately 85% occurring only once. Material: peripheral blood. Source of these receptors: a human donor in a cohort sampled during active COVID-19.

V and J are TRBV18 and TRBJ2-2; TRBD1 is a possible D gene (6 bases). V was pared by 6 bases and J by 6 bases, with 14 bases between. Germline V CDR1 and CDR2: KGHSH, LQKENI. The CDR3 is 14 residues long. The CDR3 spells CASSPSAGAGELFF. DNA of the CDR3: TGTGCCAGCTCCCCATCGGCAGGGGCCGGGGAGCTGTTTTTT. The entire variable domain, with the rest obtained from reference TRBV18 and TRBJ2-2, is as follows: NAGVMQNPRHLVRRRGQEARLRCSPMKGHSHVYWYRQLPEEGLKFMVYLQKENIIDESGMPKERFSAEFPKEGPSILRIQQVVRGDSAAYFCASSPSAGAGELFFGEGSRLTVL.

The genes are TRBV5-6 and TRBJ2-7; the D gene is possibly TRBD2 (6 bases). The germline V gene has CDR1 SGHDT and CDR2 YYEEEE. The CDR3 runs to 15 residues. The germline V and J ends were trimmed by 0 bases and 7 bases, with 17 bases remaining between them. CDR3 in amino acids: CASSLAQYGGQEQYF. In DNA form, the CDR3 reads TGTGCCAGCAGCTTGGCCCAGTACGGAGGGCAGGAGCAGTACTTC. Complete variable domain (other parts from reference TRBV5-6 and TRBJ2-7): DAGVTQSPTHLIKTRGQQVTLRCSPKSGHDTVSWYQQALGQGPQFIFQYYEEEERQRGNFPDRFSGHQFPNYSSELNVNALLLGDSALYLCASSLAQYGGQEQYFGPGTRLTVT.